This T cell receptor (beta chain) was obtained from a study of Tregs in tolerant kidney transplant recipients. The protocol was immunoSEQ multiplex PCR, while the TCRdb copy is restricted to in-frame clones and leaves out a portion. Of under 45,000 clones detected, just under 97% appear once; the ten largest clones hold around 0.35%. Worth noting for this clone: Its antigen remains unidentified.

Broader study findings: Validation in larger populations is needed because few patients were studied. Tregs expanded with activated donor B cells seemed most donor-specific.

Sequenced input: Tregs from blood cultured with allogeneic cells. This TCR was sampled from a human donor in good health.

The DNA of the CDR3 is TGTGCCAGCAGCTTATCCCCGTATGGCTACACCTTC. Protein sequence: CASSLSPYGYTF. The rearrangement uses TRBV7-9 and TRBJ1-2; D not resolved. This CDR3 contains 12 residues. Looked up from germline, CDR1 is SEHNR and CDR2 is FQNEAQ (reference sequence). Deletions cut 2 bases from V and 5 bases from J, with 6 bases between.